Listed here is a single T cell receptor (beta chain). The sample is drawn from a study of blood T cell repertoires in COVID-19. Study summary: The study drew acute and convalescent COVID-19 samples from the United States, Italy and Spain. PBMCs, B-cell-depleted T cells, or T cells provided the cDNA or gDNA that made up the material.

Trimming stripped 1 base from V and 5 bases from J, with 12 bases between. The CDR3 covers 15 residues. The germline V gene has CDR1 SEHNR and CDR2 FQNEAQ (reference sequence). In the study's own analysis: Estimated nucleated cell counts came from reference gene primer amplification. Data came from immunoSEQ multiplex PCR; TCRdb stores just in-frame clones and leaves some out. V and J calls and clone size follow that table, whereas D and trimming were derived from the DNA. The data show approximately 190,000 clones, with roughly four fifths seen just once and 5.1% held by the top ten. The TCR sequence derives from a woman aged 70-85 years with active or convalescent COVID-19. The material sequenced was peripheral blood. This chain connects TRBV7-9 to TRBJ2-1; maybe TRBD2 (6 bases). CDR3 sequence: CASSLGGMGDNEQFF. As DNA, the CDR3 is TGTGCCAGCAGCTTAGGCGGGATGGGGGACAATGAGCAGTTCTTC.